The 16 T cell receptor beta chains presented below share a single source sample, sequenced in a study of Ad26.COV2.S vaccination and SARS-CoV-2 variants. Using immunoSEQ multiplex PCR, the repertoire was profiled, and TCRdb retains in-frame clones only, with some absent. In the table there are about 350,000 clones, around 89% of which are singletons. Treatment noted: some 20 received Ad26.COV2.S at low or high dose, single or two shots; about 5 received placebo; per-sample allocation not given. Sample collection was performed on day 63 after the first vaccine or placebo injection. The sequencing here drew on peripheral blood, taken in a trial of Ad26.COV2.S vaccine versus placebo. The origin of the receptors is a person aged 18-65 years who received the Ad26.COV2.S COVID-19 vaccine or a placebo.

V is TRBV7-9 and J is TRBJ1-4; 10 nucleotides match TRBD1. This CDR3 region has 16 residues. Germline V gene sequence: CDR1 SEHNR, CDR2 FQNEAQ (reference sequence). V shed 5 bases, J shed 3 bases, and the junction held 6 bases outside the gene matches. CDR3 bases: TGTGCCAGCAGCCGGGACAGGGGCTTGGCTAATGAAAAACTGTTTTTT. Translating gives CASSRDRGLANEKLFF. Using reference TRBV7-9 and TRBJ1-4 for the parts outside the CDR3, the full variable domain is DTGVSQNPRHKITKRGQNVTFRCDPISEHNRLYWYRQTLGQGPEFLTYFQNEAQLEKSRLLSDRFSAERPKGSFSTLEIQRTEQGDSAMYLCASSRDRGLANEKLFFGSGTQLSVL.

The V call is TRBV19, the J call TRBJ1-5, with D perhaps matching TRBD1 (6 bases). Germline lookup yields CDR1 LNHDA and CDR2 SQIVND (reference sequence). Between the trimmed V and J ends, which lost 6 bases and 1 base, there was a span of 10 bases. CDR3 size: 14 residues. CDR3 residues: CASRNRESNQPQHF. CDR3 in DNA: TGTGCCAGTAGAAACAGGGAAAGCAATCAGCCCCAGCATTTT.

This clone occurred once. The gene calls are TRBV5-5 and TRBJ2-7; no firm D call. V was pared by 0 bases and J by 7 bases, with 11 bases between. The CDR3 is 13 residues long. Germline V gene data show CDR1 as SGHKS and CDR2 as YYEKEE (reference sequence). CDR3 in DNA: TGTGCCAGCAGCTTGGTGGCTATGGGAGAGCAGTACTTC. Protein: CASSLVAMGEQYF.

V and J are TRBV5-6 and TRBJ1-4; no definite D call. Trimming shortened V by 2 bases and J by 3 bases, and 8 bases separated the two germline ends. The CDR3 contains 14 residues. In germline, CDR1 is SGHDT, CDR2 YYEEEE. This CDR3 is CASSLRVPNEKLFF. CDR3 bases: TGTGCCAGCAGCTTAAGGGTTCCTAATGAAAAACTGTTTTTT.

This clone was found once. The CDR3 coding sequence is TGTGCCAGCAGACTGGAAGTCTCTGGAAACACCATATATTTT. Protein: CASRLEVSGNTIYF. V usage is TRBV5-5 and J usage is TRBJ1-3, with D unclear. This CDR3 has 14 amino acids. Trimming pared 5 bases from V and 0 bases from J, leaving 9 bases between. CDR1 SGHKS and CDR2 YYEKEE come from the germline V gene (reference sequence).

In this sample, this clone turned up once. V usage is TRBV11-2 and J usage is TRBJ2-1; D uncertain. The germline V and J ends were trimmed by 5 bases and 9 bases, with 11 bases remaining between them. CDR1 and CDR2 (germline): SGHAT, FQNNGV. The length of the CDR3 is 12 residues. The CDR3 region has the DNA TGTGCCAGCAGCAAAATCGTAAGTGAGCAGTTCTTC. Translation: CASSKIVSEQFF.

This clone has a single count. The rearrangement uses TRBV6-5 and TRBJ1-3; the D is unclear. Deletions cut 7 bases from V and 0 bases from J, with 4 bases between. The germline V gene has CDR1 MNHEY and CDR2 SVGAGI. CDR3 length: 12 amino acids. CDR3 sequence (DNA): TGTGCCAGCATCAGCTCTGGAAACACCATATATTTT. Encoded protein: CASISSGNTIYF.

The rearrangement uses TRBV28 and TRBJ1-3; possible D gene TRBD1, 6 bases. This CDR3 contains 15 residues. V was shortened by 7 bases and J by 0 bases, with 13 bases between the two germline ends. Per germline, CDR1 MDHEN and CDR2 SYDVKM. The CDR3 reads CASTVRDNSGNTIYF. CDR3 coding DNA: TGTGCCAGCACCGTACGGGACAACTCTGGAAACACCATATATTTT.

The chain employs TRBV4-1 and TRBJ2-4; D is perhaps TRBD2 (5 bases). The CDR3 runs 19 residues. Germline loops: CDR1 MGHRA, CDR2 YSYEKL. V was cut by 0 bases and J by 0 bases, with 18 bases left in between. CDR3 sequence: CASSQDRLTDGLAKNIQYF. In DNA form, the CDR3 reads TGCGCCAGCAGCCAAGATAGGCTCACTGACGGACTAGCCAAAAACATTCAGTACTTC.

V and J are TRBV27 and TRBJ1-1; D remains ambiguous. Germline V CDR1 and CDR2: MNHEY, SMNVEV (reference sequence). V was pared by 4 bases and J by 5 bases, with 11 bases between. This CDR3 region has 13 residues. The CDR3: CASSYTGKTEAFF. The CDR3 DNA reads as TGTGCCAGCAGTTATACGGGGAAAACTGAAGCTTTCTTT.

The chain links TRBV10-3 to TRBJ2-7; 12 bases map to TRBD2. CDR1 ENHRY and CDR2 SYGVKD come from the germline V gene. The V gene end was trimmed by 4 bases and the J gene end by 2 bases; junction bases not matched to a gene: 9. The CDR3 runs to 17 residues. DNA of the CDR3: TGTGCCATCAGTGGGGGGCTAGCGGGAGGGGACGCCTACGAGCAGTACTTC. This sequence encodes CAISGGLAGGDAYEQYF.

The chain combines TRBV30 with TRBJ1-4, with D maybe TRBD1 (6 bases). V lost 3 bases and J 7 bases, leaving 21 bases between the germline ends. The CDR3 has 16 residues. CDR1 is GTSNPN, CDR2 SVGIG, per germline (reference sequence). The CDR3 DNA follows: TGTGCCTGGAGCCCGCAAAGACAGGCGTGGACTGAAAAACTGTTTTTT. Encoded protein: CAWSPQRQAWTEKLFF.

The V gene is TRBV20-1, the J gene TRBJ1-1; 7 bases align to TRBD1. Germline CDR1 and CDR2: DFQATT and SNEGSKA (reference sequence). This CDR3 region has 16 residues. Trimming removed 4 bases from V and 1 base from J; junction bases left unmatched: 12. The CDR3: CSAIDRQGRSNTEAFF. CDR3 coding DNA: TGCAGTGCTATTGACAGACAGGGTAGGTCGAACACTGAAGCTTTCTTT.

CDR3 DNA sequence: TGTGCCAGTAGTATAGTGACGGGGGAGGCCAACGTCCTGACTTTC. Amino acids: CASSIVTGEANVLTF. This rearrangement joins TRBV19 to TRBJ2-6; maybe TRBD2 (6 bases). The CDR3 is 15 residues long. The V gene's germline CDR1 is LNHDA and CDR2 SQIVND (reference sequence). Trimming took off 1 base at V and 6 bases at J, with 10 bases between the two ends.

This rearrangement joins TRBV10-3 to TRBJ1-5; D gene uncertain. V was clipped by 5 bases and J by 2 bases, with 7 bases between them. The CDR3 has 13 amino acids. Germline V gene data show CDR1 as ENHRY and CDR2 as SYGVKD. CDR3 protein: CAISMQGNQPQHF. The CDR3 DNA reads TGTGCCATCAGTATGCAGGGCAATCAGCCCCAGCATTTT.

This clone was detected only a few times. The chain uses TRBV6-2 or TRBV6-3 and TRBJ1-2; a weak D match, TRBD1 (5 bases). Between the trimmed V and J ends, which lost 0 bases and 2 bases, there was a span of 10 bases. The germline CDR1 and CDR2 sequences are MNHEY and SVGEGT. This CDR3 comprises 15 residues. The CDR3 DNA sequence: TGTGCCAGCAGTTACTCGACGAACAGGAACTATGGCTACACCTTC. Translation: CASSYSTNRNYGYTF.